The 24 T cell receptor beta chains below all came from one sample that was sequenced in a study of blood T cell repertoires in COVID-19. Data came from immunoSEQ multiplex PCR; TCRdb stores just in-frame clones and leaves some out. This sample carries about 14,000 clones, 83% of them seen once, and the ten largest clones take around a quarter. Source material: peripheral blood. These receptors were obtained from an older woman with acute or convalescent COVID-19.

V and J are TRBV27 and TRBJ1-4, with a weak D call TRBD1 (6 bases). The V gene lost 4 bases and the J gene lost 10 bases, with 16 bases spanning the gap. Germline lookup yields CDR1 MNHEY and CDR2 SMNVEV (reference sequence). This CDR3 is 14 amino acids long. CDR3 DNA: TGTGCCAGCAGTTCGGGGCAGGGGCGCGGAAAACTGTTTTTT. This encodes CASSSGQGRGKLFF.

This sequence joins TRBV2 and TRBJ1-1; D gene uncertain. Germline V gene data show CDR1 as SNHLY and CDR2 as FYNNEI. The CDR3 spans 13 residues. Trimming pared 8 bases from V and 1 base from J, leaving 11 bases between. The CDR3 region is CASLGVRNTEAFF. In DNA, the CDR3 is TGTGCCAGCTTGGGAGTCAGGAACACTGAAGCTTTCTTT. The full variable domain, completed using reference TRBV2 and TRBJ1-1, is EPEVTQTPSHQVTQMGQEVILRCVPISNHLYFYWYRQILGQKVEFLVSFYNNEISEKSEIFDDQFSVERPDGSNFTLKIRSTKLEDSAMYFCASLGVRNTEAFFGQGTRLTVV.

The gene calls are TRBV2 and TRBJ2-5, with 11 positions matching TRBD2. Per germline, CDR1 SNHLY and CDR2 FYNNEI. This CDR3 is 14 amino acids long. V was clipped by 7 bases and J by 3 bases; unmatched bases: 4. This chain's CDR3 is CASKGLAGEETQYF. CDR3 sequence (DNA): TGTGCCAGCAAAGGACTAGCGGGTGAAGAGACCCAGTACTTC.

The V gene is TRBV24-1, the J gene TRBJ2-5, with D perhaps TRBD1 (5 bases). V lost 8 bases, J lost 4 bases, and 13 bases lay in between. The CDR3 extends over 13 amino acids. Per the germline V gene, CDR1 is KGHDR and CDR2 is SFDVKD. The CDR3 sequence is CATTAGLGETQYF. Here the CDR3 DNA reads TGTGCCACCACCGCAGGGTTGGGAGAGACCCAGTACTTC.

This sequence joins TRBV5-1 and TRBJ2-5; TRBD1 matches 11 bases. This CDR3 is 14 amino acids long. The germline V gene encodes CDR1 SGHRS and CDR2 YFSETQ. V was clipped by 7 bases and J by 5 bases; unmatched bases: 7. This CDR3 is CASGGQGALETQYF. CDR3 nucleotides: TGCGCCAGCGGAGGACAGGGGGCCTTGGAGACCCAGTACTTC.

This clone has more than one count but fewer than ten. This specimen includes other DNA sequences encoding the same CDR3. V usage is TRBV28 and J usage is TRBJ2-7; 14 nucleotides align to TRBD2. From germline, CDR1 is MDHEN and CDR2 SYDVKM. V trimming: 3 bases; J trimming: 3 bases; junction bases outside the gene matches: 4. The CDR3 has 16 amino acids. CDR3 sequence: CASSLGGLAGVYEQYF. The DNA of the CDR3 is TGTGCCAGCAGTTTGGGGGGACTAGCGGGAGTCTACGAGCAGTACTTC. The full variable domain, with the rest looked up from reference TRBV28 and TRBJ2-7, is DVKVTQSSRYLVKRTGEKVFLECVQDMDHENMFWYRQDPGLGLRLIYFSYDVKMKEKGDIPEGYSVSREKKERFSLILESASTNQTSMYLCASSLGGLAGVYEQYFGPGTRLTVT.

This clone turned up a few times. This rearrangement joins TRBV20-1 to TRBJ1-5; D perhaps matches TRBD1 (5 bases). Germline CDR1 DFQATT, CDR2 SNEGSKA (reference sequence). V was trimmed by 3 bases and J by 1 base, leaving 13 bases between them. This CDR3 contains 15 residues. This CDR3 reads CSASRGGGSNQPQHF. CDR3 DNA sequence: TGCAGTGCTAGTAGGGGAGGTGGAAGCAATCAGCCCCAGCATTTT.

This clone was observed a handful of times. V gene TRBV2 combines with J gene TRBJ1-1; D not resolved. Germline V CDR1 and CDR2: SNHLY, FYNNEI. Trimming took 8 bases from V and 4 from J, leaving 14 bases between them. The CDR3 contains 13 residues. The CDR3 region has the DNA TGTGCCAGCGGAAGGCAAGGAGGCACTGAAGCTTTCTTT. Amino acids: CASGRQGGTEAFF.

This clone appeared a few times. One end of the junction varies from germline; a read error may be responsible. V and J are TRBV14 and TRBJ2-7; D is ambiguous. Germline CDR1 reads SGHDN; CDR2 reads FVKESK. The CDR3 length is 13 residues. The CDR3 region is CASSQPSSTTKAF. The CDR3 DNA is TGTGCCAGCAGCCAACCTAGTTCCACAACCAAGGCGTTC.

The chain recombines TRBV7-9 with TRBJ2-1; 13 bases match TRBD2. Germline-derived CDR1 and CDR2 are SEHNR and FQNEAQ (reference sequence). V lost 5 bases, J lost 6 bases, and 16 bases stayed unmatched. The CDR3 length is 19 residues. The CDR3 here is CASSHTRGSGTSGANEQFF. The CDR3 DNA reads TGTGCCAGCAGCCACACTAGGGGCTCCGGGACTAGCGGGGCCAATGAGCAGTTCTTC.

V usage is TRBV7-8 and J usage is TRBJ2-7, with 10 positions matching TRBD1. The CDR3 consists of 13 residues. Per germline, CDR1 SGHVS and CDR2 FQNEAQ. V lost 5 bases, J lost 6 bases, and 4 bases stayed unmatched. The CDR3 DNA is TGTGCCAGCAGCCGGGACAGGGGTTCCGAGCAGTACTTC. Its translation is CASSRDRGSEQYF.

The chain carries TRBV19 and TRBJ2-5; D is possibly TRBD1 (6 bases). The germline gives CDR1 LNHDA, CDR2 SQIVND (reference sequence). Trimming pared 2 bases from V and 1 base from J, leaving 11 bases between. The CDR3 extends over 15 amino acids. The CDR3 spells CASSITTGVQETQYF. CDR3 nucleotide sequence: TGTGCCAGTAGTATAACGACAGGCGTCCAAGAGACCCAGTACTTC.

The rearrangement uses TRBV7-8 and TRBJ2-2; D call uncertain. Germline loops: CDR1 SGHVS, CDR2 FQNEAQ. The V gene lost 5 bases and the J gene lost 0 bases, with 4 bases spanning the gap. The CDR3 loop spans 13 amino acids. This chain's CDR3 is CASSLTNTGELFF. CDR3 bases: TGTGCCAGCAGCCTAACGAACACCGGGGAGCTGTTTTTT.

CDR3 DNA: TGCGCCAGCGGCCGGGGACACGGACACGAGCAGTACTTC. Translating it yields CASGRGHGHEQYF. This rearrangement joins TRBV10-1 to TRBJ2-7; TRBD1 might be the D (6 bases). CDR1 is WNHNN and CDR2 is SYGVQD in the germline V gene (reference sequence). The CDR3 contains 13 residues. V lost 8 bases and J lost 5, with 16 bases in between.

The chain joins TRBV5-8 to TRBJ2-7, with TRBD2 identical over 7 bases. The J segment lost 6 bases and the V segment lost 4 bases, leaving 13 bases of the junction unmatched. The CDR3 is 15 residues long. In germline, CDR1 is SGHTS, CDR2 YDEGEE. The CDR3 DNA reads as TGTGCCAGCAGCCGGAGCGGGAAATCTTCGTCCGAGCAGTACTTC. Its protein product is CASSRSGKSSSEQYF.

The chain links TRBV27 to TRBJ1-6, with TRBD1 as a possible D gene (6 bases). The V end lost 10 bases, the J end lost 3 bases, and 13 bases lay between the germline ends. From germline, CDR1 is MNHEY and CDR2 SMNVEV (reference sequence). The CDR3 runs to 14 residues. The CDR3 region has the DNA TGTGCCACCACTACGGGACACTATAATTCACCCCTCCACTTT. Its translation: CATTTGHYNSPLHF.

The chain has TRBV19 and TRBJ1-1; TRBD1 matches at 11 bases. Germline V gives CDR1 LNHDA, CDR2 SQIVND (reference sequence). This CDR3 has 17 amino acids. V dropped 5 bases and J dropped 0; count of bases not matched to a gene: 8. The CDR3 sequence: CASSPRTGGQMNTEAFF. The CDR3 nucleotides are TGTGCCAGTAGTCCCAGGACAGGGGGCCAGATGAACACTGAAGCTTTCTTT.

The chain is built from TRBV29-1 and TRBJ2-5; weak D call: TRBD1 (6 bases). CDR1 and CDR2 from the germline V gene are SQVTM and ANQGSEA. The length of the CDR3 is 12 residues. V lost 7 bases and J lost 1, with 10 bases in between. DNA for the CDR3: TGCAGCGGAACAGGGCTCCAAGAGACCCAGTACTTC. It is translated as CSGTGLQETQYF.

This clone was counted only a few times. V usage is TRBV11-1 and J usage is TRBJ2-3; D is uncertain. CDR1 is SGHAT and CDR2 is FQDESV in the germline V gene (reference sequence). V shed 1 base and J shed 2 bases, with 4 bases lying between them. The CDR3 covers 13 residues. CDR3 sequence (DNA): TGTGCCAGCAGCTTAGGGCTCACAGATACGCAGTATTTT. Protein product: CASSLGLTDTQYF.

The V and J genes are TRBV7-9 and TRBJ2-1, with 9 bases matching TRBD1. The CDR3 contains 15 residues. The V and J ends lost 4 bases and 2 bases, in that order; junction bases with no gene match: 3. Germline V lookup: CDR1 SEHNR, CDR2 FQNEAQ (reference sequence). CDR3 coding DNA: TGTGCCAGCAGCTCACAGGGGGCAACCTACAATGAGCAGTTCTTC. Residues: CASSSQGATYNEQFF.

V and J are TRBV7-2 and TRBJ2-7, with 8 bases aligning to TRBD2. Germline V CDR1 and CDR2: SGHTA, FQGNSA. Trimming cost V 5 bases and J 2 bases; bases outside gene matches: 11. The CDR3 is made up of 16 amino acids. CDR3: CASSGQPGRGAYEQYF. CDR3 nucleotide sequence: TGTGCCAGCAGCGGCCAACCGGGGCGGGGGGCCTACGAGCAGTACTTC.

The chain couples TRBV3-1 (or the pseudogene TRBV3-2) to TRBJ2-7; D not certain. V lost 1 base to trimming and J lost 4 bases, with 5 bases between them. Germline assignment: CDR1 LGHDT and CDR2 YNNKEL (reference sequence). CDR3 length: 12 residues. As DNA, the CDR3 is TGTGCCAGCAGCCAAGCGAGTTACGAGCAGTACTTC. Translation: CASSQASYEQYF.

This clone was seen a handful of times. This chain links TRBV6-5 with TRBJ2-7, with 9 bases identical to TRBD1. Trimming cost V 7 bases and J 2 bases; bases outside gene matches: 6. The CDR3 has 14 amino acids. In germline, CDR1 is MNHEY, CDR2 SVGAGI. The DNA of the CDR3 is TGTGCCAGCACCTCGCGACAGGGGGCCTACGAGCAGTACTTC. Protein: CASTSRQGAYEQYF.

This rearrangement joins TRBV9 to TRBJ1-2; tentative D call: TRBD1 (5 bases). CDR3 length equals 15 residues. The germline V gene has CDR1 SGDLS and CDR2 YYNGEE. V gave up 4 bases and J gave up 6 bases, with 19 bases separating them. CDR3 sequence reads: CASSSFENQGNGYTF. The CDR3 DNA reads TGTGCCAGCAGCTCTTTCGAGAATCAGGGTAATGGCTACACCTTC. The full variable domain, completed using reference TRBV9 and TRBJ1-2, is DSGVTQTPKHLITATGQRVTLRCSPRSGDLSVYWYQQSLDQGLQFLIQYYNGEERAKGNILERFSAQQFPDLHSELNLSSLELGDSALYFCASSSFENQGNGYTFGSGTRLTVV.